The clone carrying this T cell receptor (beta chain) was recorded at least ten times. Each CDR3 protein is one row after TCRdb ran MiXCR on the 5' RACE reads. Of about 150,000 distinct CDR3 sequences in the sample, roughly 3.5% are singletons; the top ten hold 8% to 8.5%. The CDR3 has 10 residues. V was shortened by 3 bases and J by 8 bases, with 2 bases between the two germline ends. This sample was included in a study of identical twins. This receptor was identified in a man younger than 30 in good health. The chain is built from TRBV12-3 or TRBV12-4 and TRBJ2-1; no firm D call. Sequences were obtained from memory T cells sorted from blood. CDR3 DNA: TGTGCCAGCAGTTTCTATGAGCAGTTCTTC. Its translation is CASSFYEQFF.